This entry features one T cell receptor (beta chain) sequence. These data belong to a study of blood T cell repertoires in COVID-19. Using immunoSEQ multiplex PCR, the repertoire was profiled, and TCRdb retains in-frame clones only, with some absent. Here the sample spans a few hundred thousand clones, over 75% being singletons. Trimming shortened V by 3 bases and J by 5 bases, and 14 bases separated the two germline ends. Germline V gives CDR1 MNHEY, CDR2 SMNVEV (reference sequence). The CDR3 length is 15 residues. Source material: PBMCs or T cells enriched from blood (not recorded which). This receptor was taken from a woman aged 25 to 39 who had recovered from COVID-19. The chain employs TRBV27 and TRBJ1-5; D is undetermined. The CDR3 DNA sequence: TGTGCCAGCAGTTTCCGAGGTATCGCCGATCAGCCCCAGCATTTT. It encodes CASSFRGIADQPQHF.